This TCR beta chain stems from a study of blood T cell repertoires in COVID-19. About the research overall: Collection of acute and convalescent COVID-19 samples took place in the United States, Italy and Spain.

Original data processing: The assay estimated nucleated cells by amplifying reference gene primers. Sequencing was performed with immunoSEQ multiplex PCR; in TCRdb, only in-frame clones are kept and a portion is missing. V and J calls and clone size are copied from that table; D and trimming were computed from the DNA. The repertoire includes 170,000 or so clones, approximately 88% of them detected once, and less than 3% sits in the top ten. The CDR3 loop spans 16 amino acids. Germline CDR1 and CDR2: SGHTA and FQGNSA. Losses at the gene ends were 2 bases for V and 1 base for J; bases not matched to a gene: 5.

Specimen: peripheral blood. This TCR derives from a woman aged 60-75 years with acute or convalescent COVID-19. The chain employs TRBV7-2 and TRBJ2-3; 8 positions agree with TRBD2. Written as DNA, the CDR3 is TGTGCCAGCAGCTTAAGGGGCGGGGGGCGCACAGATACGCAGTATTTT. Translated: CASSLRGGGRTDTQYF.